This entry concerns a single TCR beta chain. Its antigen is still unknown. CDR1 is SGDLS, CDR2 YYNGEE, per germline. This CDR3 is 15 amino acids long. Trimming shortened V by 0 bases and J by 4 bases, and 12 bases separated the two germline ends. These data come from a study of shared clonotypes between healthy human individuals. The assay was immunoSEQ multiplex PCR, and TCRdb's table has in-frame clones only and misses some. The table records roughly 2 million clones, 90% to 97% of them present only once. Study-level results: Researchers found naive subsets generally carried larger estimated richness than memory subsets.

Sequenced input: naive CD4+ T cells sorted from blood. Subset noted: CD45RA+ positively selected. The source of this sequence is a man between 18 and 29 years old in good health. The chain recombines TRBV9 with TRBJ2-3; D not resolved. CDR3 loop: CASSVGDSPSDTQYF. The CDR3, as DNA: TGTGCCAGCAGCGTAGGGGATAGCCCGTCAGATACGCAGTATTTT.